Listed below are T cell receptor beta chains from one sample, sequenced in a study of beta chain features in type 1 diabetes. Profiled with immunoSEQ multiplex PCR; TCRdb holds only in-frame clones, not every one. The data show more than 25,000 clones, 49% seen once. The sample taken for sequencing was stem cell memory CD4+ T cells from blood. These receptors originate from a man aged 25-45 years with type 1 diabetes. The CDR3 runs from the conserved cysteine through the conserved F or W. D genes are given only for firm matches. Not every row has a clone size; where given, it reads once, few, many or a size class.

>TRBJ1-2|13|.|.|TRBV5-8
TGTGCCAGCAGTCCCAGGGTAGACTATGGCTACACCTTC
CASSPRVDYGYTF
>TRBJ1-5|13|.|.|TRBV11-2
TGTGCCAGCAGCTTAAACAGGAATCAGCCCCAGCATTTT
CASSLNRNQPQHF
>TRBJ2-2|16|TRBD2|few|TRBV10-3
TGTGCCATCAGTGGGGCTAGCGGGGGGAACACCGGGGAGCTGTTTTTT
CAISGASGGNTGELFF
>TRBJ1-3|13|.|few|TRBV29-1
TGCAGCGTTTTCACAGGGTCTGGAAACACCATATATTTT
CSVFTGSGNTIYF
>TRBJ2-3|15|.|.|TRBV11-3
TGTGCCAGCAGCTTAAGAAGGCAGGTGGTGGATACGCAGTATTTT
CASSLRRQVVDTQYF
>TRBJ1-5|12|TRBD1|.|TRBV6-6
TGTGCCAGCCGGACAGGAAGTATGCCCCAGCATTTT
CASRTGSMPQHF
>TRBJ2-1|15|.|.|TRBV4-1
TGCGCCAGCAGCCGCGGAGGAATACAAGGCGGTGAGCAGTTCTTC
CASSRGGIQGGEQFF
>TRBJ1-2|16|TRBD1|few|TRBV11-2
TGTGCCAGCAGCCCGCTCCAACAGGGGTTAGGCTATGGCTACACCTTC
CASSPLQQGLGYGYTF
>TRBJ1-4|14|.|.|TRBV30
TGTGCCTGGAGTGTGAGAGCTGGGAGGGAAAAACTGTTTTTT
CAWSVRAGREKLFF
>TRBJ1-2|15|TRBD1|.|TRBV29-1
TGCAGCGTTGATTCGGGGACAGGGGCCTTATATGGCTACACCTTC
CSVDSGTGALYGYTF
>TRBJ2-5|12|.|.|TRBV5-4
TGTGCCAGCAGCCGGGGGACCGAGACCCAGTACTTC
CASSRGTETQYF
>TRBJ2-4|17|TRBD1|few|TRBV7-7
TGTGCTAGCAGCTTAGGGGGCAGGGGGCGCACCAAAAACATTCAGTACTTC
CASSLGGRGRTKNIQYF
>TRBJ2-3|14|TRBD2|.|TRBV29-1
TGCAGCGTTGTCACTAGCGGGAAGAGAGATACGCAGTATTTT
CSVVTSGKRDTQYF
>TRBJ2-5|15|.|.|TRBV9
TGTGCCAGCAGCGTAGGGGGCAGGATGGGAGAGACCCAGTACTTC
CASSVGGRMGETQYF
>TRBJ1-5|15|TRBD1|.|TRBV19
TGTGCCAGTAGTTTGGGGACAGGACTCAATCAGCCCCAGCATTTT
CASSLGTGLNQPQHF
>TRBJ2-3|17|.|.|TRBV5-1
TGCGCCAGCCGAAAAGGTTACGGGGGCCGGGAGGCAGATACGCAGTATTTT
CASRKGYGGREADTQYF
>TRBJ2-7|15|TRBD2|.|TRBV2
TGTGCCAGCAGTGCCGGGGCGGGAGGGTCCTACGAGCAGTACTTC
CASSAGAGGSYEQYF
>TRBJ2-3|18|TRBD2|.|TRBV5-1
TGCGCCAGCAGCCAAAGCGGACTAGCGGGTGCTAGCACAGATACGCAGTATTTT
CASSQSGLAGASTDTQYF
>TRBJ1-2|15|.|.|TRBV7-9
TGTGCCAGCAGCTTAGGGGCAGGGGATACCTATGGCTACACCTTC
CASSLGAGDTYGYTF
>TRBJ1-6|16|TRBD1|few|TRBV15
TGTGCCACCAGCAGAGACAGGGGGCAGGGTAATTCACCCCTCCACTTT
CATSRDRGQGNSPLHF
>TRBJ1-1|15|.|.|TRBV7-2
TGTGCCAGCAGCTTGGAGGGACCGGGGAACACTGAAGCTTTCTTT
CASSLEGPGNTEAFF
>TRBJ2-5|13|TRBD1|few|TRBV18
TGTGCCAGCTCACCGGACAGGGGGGAGACCCAGTACTTC
CASSPDRGETQYF
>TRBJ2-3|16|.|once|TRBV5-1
TGCGCCAGCAGCTTGCGACCCCAGGGCTCCACAGATACGCAGTATTTT
CASSLRPQGSTDTQYF
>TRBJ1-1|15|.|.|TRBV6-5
TGTGCCAGCAGTTACACGCAAACAGGGCCCACTGAAGCTTTCTTT
CASSYTQTGPTEAFF
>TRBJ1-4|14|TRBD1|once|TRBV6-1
TGTGCCAGCAACCCACAGGGGATAGGGGAAAAACTGTTTTTT
CASNPQGIGEKLFF
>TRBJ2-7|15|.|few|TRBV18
TGTGCCAGCTCTTCAGGTGTCGGGGACTGGGACGAGCAGTACTTC
CASSSGVGDWDEQYF
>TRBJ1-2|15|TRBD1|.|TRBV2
TGTGCCAGCAGTCCTGGAGGGGACAGGGACTATGGCTACACCTTC
CASSPGGDRDYGYTF
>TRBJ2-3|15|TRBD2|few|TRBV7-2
TGTGCCAGCAGCAAAGGAAGCGGGGTTACGAATACGCAGTATTTT
CASSKGSGVTNTQYF
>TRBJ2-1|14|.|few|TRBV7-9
TGTGCCAGCACTCGAGGGAGCTCCTACAATGAGCAGTTCTTC
CASTRGSSYNEQFF
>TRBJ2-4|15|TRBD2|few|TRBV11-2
TGTGCCAGCAGCCCCCGGGGGGTAGCCAAAAACATTCAGTACTTC
CASSPRGVAKNIQYF
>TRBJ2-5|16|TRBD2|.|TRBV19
TGTGCCAGTAGTATGAGCGGGAGGTCGTACCAAGAGACCCAGTACTTC
CASSMSGRSYQETQYF
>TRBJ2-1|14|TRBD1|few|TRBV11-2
TGTGCCAGCAGCCCAAGGACAGGATACAATGAGCAGTTCTTC
CASSPRTGYNEQFF
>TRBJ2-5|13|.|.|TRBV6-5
TGTGCCAGCAGAGGCCAGCGGTGGGAGACCCAGTACTTC
CASRGQRWETQYF
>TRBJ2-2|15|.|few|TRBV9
TGTGCCAGCAGCGTAGAAGTCCCAGGTCCCGGGGAGCTGTTTTTT
CASSVEVPGPGELFF
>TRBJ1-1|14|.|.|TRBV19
TGTGCCAGTAGTATAATTGGCAGGAACACTGAAGCTTTCTTT
CASSIIGRNTEAFF
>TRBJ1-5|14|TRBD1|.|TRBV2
TGTGCCAGCAGCGGGACAGGGGGTCGGCAGCCCCAGCATTTT
CASSGTGGRQPQHF
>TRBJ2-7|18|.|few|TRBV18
TGTGCCAGCTCACCCCCGCAGGGGGCGGCTAGCGGGAAGCGCGAGCAGTACTTC
CASSPPQGAASGKREQYF
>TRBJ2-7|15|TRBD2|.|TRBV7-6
TGTGCCAGCAGCTCCCCCGGGGTTGCGGGAGACGAGCAGTACTTC
CASSSPGVAGDEQYF
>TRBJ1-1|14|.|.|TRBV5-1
TGCGCCAGCAGCGCGGACGGACAGAACACTGAAGCTTTCTTT
CASSADGQNTEAFF